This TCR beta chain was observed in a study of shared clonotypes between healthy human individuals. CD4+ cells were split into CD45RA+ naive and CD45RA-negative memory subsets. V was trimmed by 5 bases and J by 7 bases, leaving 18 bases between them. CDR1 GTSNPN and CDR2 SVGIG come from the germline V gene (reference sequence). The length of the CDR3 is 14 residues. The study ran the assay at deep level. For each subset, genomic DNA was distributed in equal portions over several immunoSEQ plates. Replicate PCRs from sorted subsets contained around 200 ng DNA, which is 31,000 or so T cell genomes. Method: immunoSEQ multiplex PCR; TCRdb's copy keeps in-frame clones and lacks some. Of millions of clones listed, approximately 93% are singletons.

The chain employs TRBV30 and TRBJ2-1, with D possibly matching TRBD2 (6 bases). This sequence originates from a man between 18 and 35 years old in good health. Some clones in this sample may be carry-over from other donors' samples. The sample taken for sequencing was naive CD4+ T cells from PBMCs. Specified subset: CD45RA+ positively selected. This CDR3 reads CAWDRERPQNEQFF. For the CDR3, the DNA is TGTGCCTGGGACCGGGAGAGGCCTCAAAATGAGCAGTTCTTC.